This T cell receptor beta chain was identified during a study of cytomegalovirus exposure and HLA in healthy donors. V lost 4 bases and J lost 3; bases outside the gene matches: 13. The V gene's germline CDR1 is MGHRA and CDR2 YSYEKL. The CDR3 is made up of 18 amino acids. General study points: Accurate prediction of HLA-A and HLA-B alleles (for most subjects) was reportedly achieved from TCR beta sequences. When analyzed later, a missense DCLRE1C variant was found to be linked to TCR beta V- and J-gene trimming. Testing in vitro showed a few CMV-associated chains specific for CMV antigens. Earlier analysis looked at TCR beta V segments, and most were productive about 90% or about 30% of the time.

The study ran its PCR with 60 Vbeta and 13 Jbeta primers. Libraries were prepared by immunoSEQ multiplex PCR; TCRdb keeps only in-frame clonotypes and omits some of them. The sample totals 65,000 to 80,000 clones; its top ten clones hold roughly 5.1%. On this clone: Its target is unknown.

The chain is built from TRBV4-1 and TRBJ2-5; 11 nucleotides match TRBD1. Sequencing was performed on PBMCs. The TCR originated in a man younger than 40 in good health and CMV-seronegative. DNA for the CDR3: TGCGCCAGCAGCCGAGAAGGGAGCGGACAGGGGGCAGAAGAGACCCAGTACTTC. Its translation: CASSREGSGQGAEETQYF.